This T cell receptor (beta chain) is from a study of blood T cell repertoires in COVID-19. Study background: Sites in the United States, Italy and Spain provided acute and convalescent COVID-19 samples.

Membership in each cohort depended on participant-reported clinical history. Germline lookup yields CDR1 MDHEN and CDR2 SYDVKM. The CDR3 is 17 amino acids. J lost 0 bases, V lost 4 bases, and 10 bases had no gene match. The method was immunoSEQ multiplex PCR; TCRdb's version includes in-frame clones alone and lacks a portion of them. The table lists about 46,000 clones, approximately 86% of them singletons, with just over 3% in the top ten. This chain uses TRBV28 with TRBJ1-2; 8 nucleotides agree with TRBD1. Sample: PBMCs or T cells enriched from blood (not recorded which). The receptor was derived from a woman aged 50 to 60 who had recovered from COVID-19. CDR3 bases: TGTGCCAGCAGTTCCCCCCGGACAGGGATAACTAACTATGGCTACACCTTC. It yields the protein CASSSPRTGITNYGYTF.